This paragraph reports one T cell receptor beta chain. CDR1 is SGHVS and CDR2 is FQNEAQ in the germline V gene. CDR3 length: 15 residues. V trimming: 1 base; J trimming: 8 bases; junction bases outside the gene matches: 7. The entry originates in a study of blood T cell repertoires in COVID-19. Looking at the study overall: Samples came from the United States, Italy and Spain, spanning acute and convalescent COVID-19. The analysed material was cDNA or gDNA that came from T cells, B-cell-depleted T cells, or PBMCs.

Authors' data handling: Quantification of nucleated cells was approximated via reference gene primer amplification. Libraries were prepared by immunoSEQ multiplex PCR; TCRdb keeps only in-frame clonotypes and omits some of them. The V and J calls and clone size are taken from that table; D and trimming were inferred from the DNA. The sample records a few hundred thousand clones, 75% to 90% being singletons. This chain joins TRBV7-8 and TRBJ2-1, with 8 bases matching TRBD2. The sample was peripheral blood. The sequence derives from a young woman with acute or convalescent COVID-19. This CDR3 reads CASSLERTSFHEQFF. Written as DNA, the CDR3 is TGTGCCAGCAGCTTAGAAAGGACTAGCTTCCATGAGCAGTTCTTC.